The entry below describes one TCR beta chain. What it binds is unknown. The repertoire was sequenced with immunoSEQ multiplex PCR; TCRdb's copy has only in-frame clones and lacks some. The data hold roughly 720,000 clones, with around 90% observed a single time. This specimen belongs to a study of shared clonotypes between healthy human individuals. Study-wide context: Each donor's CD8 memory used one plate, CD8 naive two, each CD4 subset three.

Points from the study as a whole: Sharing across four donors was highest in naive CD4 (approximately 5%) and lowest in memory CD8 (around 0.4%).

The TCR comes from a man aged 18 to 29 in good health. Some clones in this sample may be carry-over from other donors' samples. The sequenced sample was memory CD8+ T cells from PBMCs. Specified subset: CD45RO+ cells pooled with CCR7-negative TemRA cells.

The CDR3 region has the DNA TGTGCCAGCAGTCCGTCTCGAGTCCTGAACACTGAAGCTTTCTTT. This sequence encodes CASSPSRVLNTEAFF. J is TRBJ1-1 and V is TRBV28; D unclear. Germline V CDR1 and CDR2: MDHEN, SYDVKM. Trimming removed 5 bases from V and 0 bases from J, with 13 bases in between. The CDR3 spans 15 residues.